Below are 26 T cell receptor beta chains sequenced from a single sample in a study of CD8 T cells in Susac syndrome (dated by TCRdb to between 2018 and 2021). The receptor library was made with the immunoSEQ multiplex PCR assay. RNA was extracted using the RNeasy kit, and about 0.5 to 1 ug of the RNA was reverse transcribed with random hexamers. TCRdb's own reprocessing of the public reads used fastp at Q25 and MiXCR and kept productive beta chains. Identical CDR3 proteins give one entry, which carries the most common genes and DNA. In all, the sample holds some 140,000 distinct CDR3 sequences, and approximately 95% of those were seen once. The biggest ten clones account for approximately 0.18% of the sample. Sequencing used CD8+ T cells from PBMCs. The receptors were sampled from a human donor with Susac syndrome.

The rearrangement uses TRBV6-6 and TRBJ2-7; 7 positions agree with TRBD1. The CDR3 is 14 amino acids. Germline values: CDR1 MNHNY, CDR2 SVGAGI (reference sequence). V gave up 5 bases and J gave up 7 bases; unmatched junction bases: 11. This CDR3 reads CASSHTSGGWEQYF. CDR3 nucleotides: TGTGCCAGCAGTCATACCTCAGGGGGATGGGAGCAGTACTTC.

This clonotype appeared once. V usage is TRBV4-1 and J usage is TRBJ1-4; D is undetermined. The CDR3 is 18 amino acids. Trimming left V 0 bases short and J 8 bases short, with 22 bases between. The germline gives CDR1 MGHRA, CDR2 YSYEKL. DNA for the CDR3: TGCGCCAGCAGCCAAGATGATGGTCGCGGCAGGATGGAGGAAAAACTGTTTTTT. This sequence encodes CASSQDDGRGRMEEKLFF.

The chain joins TRBV27 to TRBJ1-1, with D uncertain. V lost 4 bases, J lost 2 bases, and 14 bases lay in between. Germline V gives CDR1 MNHEY, CDR2 SMNVEV (reference sequence). The CDR3 contains 15 residues. Here the CDR3 reads CASSSLLGYNTEAFF. Written as DNA, the CDR3 is TGTGCCAGCAGTTCCCTGTTAGGGTATAACACTGAAGCTTTCTTT.

The chain carries TRBV5-6 and TRBJ1-2; D ambiguous. The CDR3 is made up of 14 amino acids. Trimming took 4 bases from V and 4 from J, leaving 14 bases between them. Germline V gene lookup returns CDR1 SGHDT and CDR2 YYEEEE. The CDR3 here is CASSPGPTAYGYTF. CDR3 DNA sequence: TGTGCCAGCAGCCCCGGGCCGACTGCCTATGGCTACACCTTC.

This clonotype has a single count. The gene calls are TRBV7-8 and TRBJ1-5, with a possible D match to TRBD1 (5 bases). Trimming left V 1 base short and J 3 bases short, with 7 bases between. From germline, CDR1 is SGHVS and CDR2 FQNEAQ. This CDR3 comprises 14 residues. The CDR3 reads CASSLGGHNQPQHF. CDR3 in DNA: TGTGCCAGCAGCTTAGGGGGCCACAATCAGCCCCAGCATTTT.

The rearrangement joins TRBV5-4 to TRBJ2-7; D gene uncertain. Between the trimmed V and J ends, which lost 4 bases and 7 bases, there was a span of 9 bases. The CDR3 has 11 residues. CDR1 is SGHNT and CDR2 is YYREEE in the germline V gene (reference sequence). CDR3 in DNA: TGTGCCAGCAGCCCGATCCGGGAGCAGTACTTC. It specifies CASSPIREQYF.

As DNA, the CDR3 is TGTGCCAGCAGTTTCCGACAGGGGGACATGAACACTGAAGCTTTCTTT. Translating it yields CASSFRQGDMNTEAFF. The V gene is TRBV27, the J gene TRBJ1-1; 9 bases align to TRBD1. The CDR3 covers 16 residues. V shed 3 bases, J shed 0 bases, and the junction held 5 bases outside the gene matches. The V gene's germline CDR1 is MNHEY and CDR2 SMNVEV (reference sequence).

J is TRBJ1-2 and V is TRBV6-5; the D gene is possibly TRBD1 (5 bases). V gave up 7 bases and J gave up 3 bases, with 12 bases separating them. CDR1 and CDR2 from the germline V gene are MNHEY and SVGAGI. The CDR3 is 13 residues long. The CDR3 DNA reads as TGTGCCAGCAAGGTTCCGGGGGACTATGGCTACACCTTC. Protein product: CASKVPGDYGYTF.

This chain joins TRBV29-1 and TRBJ2-1; D unresolved. Germline V lookup: CDR1 SQVTM, CDR2 ANQGSEA. Trimming removed 5 bases from V and 16 bases from J, with 18 bases in between. This CDR3 contains 11 residues. The CDR3 is CSVPSDSSHFF. CDR3 DNA: TGCAGCGTTCCCTCTGACTCGTCCCACTTCTTC.

V and J are TRBV9 and TRBJ2-2; TRBD2 agrees at 8 bases. The CDR3 runs to 17 residues. V was clipped by 1 base and J by 8 bases; unmatched bases: 13. The germline V gene has CDR1 SGDLS and CDR2 YYNGEE. This chain's CDR3 is CASSVSLERESSGELFF. The CDR3 region has the DNA TGTGCCAGCAGCGTATCCCTTGAGCGGGAGTCCTCTGGGGAGCTGTTTTTT. Full variable domain (outside the CDR3, taken from reference TRBV9 and TRBJ2-2): DSGVTQTPKHLITATGQRVTLRCSPRSGDLSVYWYQQSLDQGLQFLIQYYNGEERAKGNILERFSAQQFPDLHSELNLSSLELGDSALYFCASSVSLERESSGELFFGEGSRLTVL.

The chain recombines TRBV29-1 with TRBJ1-1; D ambiguous. Trimming cost V 2 bases and J 4 bases, with 14 bases left between them. The CDR3 loop spans 14 amino acids. Germline assignment: CDR1 SQVTM and CDR2 ANQGSEA. In DNA form, the CDR3 reads TGCAGCGTTGAAATAGGCTCGTCGTCCACTGAAGCTTTCTTT. It translates to CSVEIGSSSTEAFF.

Only one count was recorded for this clonotype. The chain carries TRBV9 and TRBJ2-5, with TRBD2 identical over 8 bases. Per germline, CDR1 SGDLS and CDR2 YYNGEE. V trimming: 0 bases; J trimming: 7 bases; junction bases outside the gene matches: 5. This CDR3 spans 14 amino acids. The CDR3 DNA reads as TGTGCCAGCAGCGTAGGACTAGCGTGGGGGACCCAGTACTTC. This encodes CASSVGLAWGTQYF.

The chain links TRBV15 to TRBJ2-5; a possible D gene is TRBD2 (5 bases). The germline V and J ends were trimmed by 5 bases and 2 bases, with 6 bases remaining between them. CDR3 length: 12 residues. Per the germline V gene, CDR1 is LNHNV and CDR2 is YYDKDF (reference sequence). This CDR3 reads CATSDYQETQYF. The CDR3 coding sequence is TGTGCCACCAGCGACTATCAAGAGACCCAGTACTTC.

DNA for the CDR3: TGCGCCAGCGGTCCCCCGGGACTAGGCAATGAGCAGTTCTTC. It yields the protein CASGPPGLGNEQFF. The rearrangement joins TRBV4-1 to TRBJ2-1; 8 positions agree with TRBD2. This CDR3 has 14 residues. V was clipped by 8 bases and J by 6 bases; unmatched bases: 9. Germline-derived CDR1 and CDR2 are MGHRA and YSYEKL.

The chain joins TRBV6-5 to TRBJ2-5; D gene ambiguous. The CDR3 has 13 amino acids. In germline, CDR1 is MNHEY, CDR2 SVGAGI. Trimming cost V 11 bases and J 5 bases, with 18 bases left between them. CDR3 in DNA: TGTGCCGTTGGCCTAGGTTCGTGGGAGACCCAGTACTTC. Protein: CAVGLGSWETQYF.

Note on this clonotype: The germline gene is not matched at one end of the junction; a read error may be the cause. The chain couples TRBV20-1 to TRBJ2-4; the match to TRBD1 covers 8 bases. Germline-derived CDR1 and CDR2 are DFQATT and SNEGSKA (reference sequence). This CDR3 has 17 amino acids. CDR3 amino acids: CSAKVRTHQGAINIQYF. As DNA, the CDR3 is TGCAGTGCTAAGGTCCGGACCCACCAGGGGGCCATAAACATTCAGTACTTC.

The genes are TRBV19 and TRBJ1-1; D unclear. CDR1 and CDR2 (germline): LNHDA, SQIVND (reference sequence). The CDR3 sequence is 15 residues long. Trimming removed 1 base at V and 4 bases at J, with 13 bases between. In DNA form, the CDR3 reads TGTGCCAGTAGTATAGGGGGTCACTCGGTCACTGAAGCTTTCTTT. Translation: CASSIGGHSVTEAFF.

The chain is built from TRBV7-3 and TRBJ1-3; 7 bases line up with TRBD1. The CDR3 length is 13 residues. V shed 4 bases and J 4 bases; nucleotides not matched to a gene: 1. The germline V gene has CDR1 SGHTA and CDR2 FQGTGA. CDR3 bases: TGTGCCAGCAGCTCGGGACAGGGAAACACCATATATTTT. Its protein is CASSSGQGNTIYF. The full variable domain, rest sourced from reference TRBV7-3 and TRBJ1-3, is GAGVSQTPSNKVTEKGKYVELRCDPISGHTALYWYRQSLGQGPEFLIYFQGTGAADDSGLPNDRFFAVRPEGSVSTLKIQRTERGDSAVYLCASSSGQGNTIYFGEGSWLTVV.

The V and J genes are TRBV2 and TRBJ1-5, with 8 bases identical to TRBD1. CDR1 is SNHLY and CDR2 is FYNNEI in the germline V gene. V lost 7 bases to trimming and J lost 6 bases; unmatched junction nucleotides: 8. The CDR3 contains 14 residues. CDR3 loop: CASKGDRGGQPQHF. The CDR3 DNA reads TGTGCCAGCAAAGGCGACAGGGGCGGTCAGCCCCAGCATTTT.

The chain links TRBV12-3 or TRBV12-4 to TRBJ2-7, with a tentative D call TRBD2 (6 bases). The CDR3 totals 14 residues. Trimming shortened V by 3 bases and J by 2 bases, and 11 bases separated the two germline ends. For the CDR3, the DNA is TGTGCCAGCAGTTTTCTGCGGGACGCCTACGAGCAGTACTTC. Translating gives CASSFLRDAYEQYF.

The chain is built from TRBV3-1 and TRBJ2-1, with 7 bases that match TRBD2. V lost 3 bases to trimming and J lost 8 bases; unmatched junction nucleotides: 7. Germline CDR1 and CDR2: LGHDT and YNNKEL (reference sequence). The CDR3 runs 14 residues. CDR3 nucleotide sequence: TGTGCCAGCAGCCACCAGCCTACTAGCGATGAGCAGTTCTTC. This codes for CASSHQPTSDEQFF.

The V and J genes are TRBV15 and TRBJ2-1, with D possibly TRBD2 on 6 matching bases. The CDR3 runs 13 residues. CDR1 is LNHNV, CDR2 YYDKDF, per germline (reference sequence). Trimming shortened V by 6 bases and J by 9 bases, and 15 bases separated the two germline ends. CDR3 in amino acids: CATRRDSRLEQFF. The CDR3, as DNA: TGTGCCACCAGAAGGGACTCCCGCCTTGAGCAGTTCTTC.

This clonotype was detected only a few times. This sequence joins TRBV9 and TRBJ2-2; the D call may be TRBD1 or TRBD2 (5 bases each). V was trimmed by 0 bases and J by 3 bases, leaving 6 bases between them. Germline CDR1 is SGDLS and CDR2 is YYNGEE. The CDR3 is 14 amino acids. CDR3 DNA: TGTGCCAGCAGCGTAGGAGGGGACACCGGGGAGCTGTTTTTT. It codes for CASSVGGDTGELFF.

Turning to this clonotype: A read error may produce the germline difference seen at one junction end. This sequence joins TRBV28 and TRBJ2-7, with D perhaps being TRBD1 or TRBD2 (5 bases each). Germline V gene data show CDR1 as MDHEN and CDR2 as SYDVKM. The CDR3 covers 12 residues. The chain's CDR3 is CASSLDLGDEDF. In nucleotides, the CDR3 is TGTGCCAGCAGTTTAGATTTGGGGGACGAGGACTTC. The full variable domain, completed using reference TRBV28 and TRBJ2-7, is DVKVTQSSRYLVKRTGEKVFLECVQDMDHENMFWYRQDPGLGLRLIYFSYDVKMKEKGDIPEGYSVSREKKERFSLILESASTNQTSMYLCASSLDLGDEDFGPGTRLTVT.

Here the CDR3 reads CASADSGSIFYEQFF. The CDR3 DNA sequence: TGTGCCAGCGCCGACAGCGGGAGTATATTTTATGAGCAGTTCTTC. The chain has TRBV12-3 or TRBV12-4 and TRBJ2-1, with 8 bases lining up with TRBD2. V lost 8 bases and J lost 8; bases outside the gene matches: 14. The CDR3 spans 15 residues.

This chain connects TRBV20-1 to TRBJ2-3; the match to TRBD2 covers 8 bases. The CDR3 spans 18 residues. CDR1 and CDR2 from the germline V gene are DFQATT and SNEGSKA (reference sequence). J was trimmed by 3 bases and V by 3 bases; bases with no gene match: 17. CDR3 protein: CSARSAGGSDQGTDTQYF. The CDR3 DNA sequence: TGCAGTGCTAGGTCTGCGGGAGGCTCCGACCAAGGAACAGATACGCAGTATTTT.